These 19 T cell receptor beta chains were sequenced from one sample in a study of T cell repertoires in cytomegalovirus infection. The antigens for these receptors are not known. TCRdb analysed the reads with MiXCR anew, one entry per CDR3 protein. The profile shows hundreds of thousands of distinct CDR3 sequences, under 45% of them singletons. This material consisted of cultured PBMCs, taken from culture after CMV antigen stimulation. The receptors shown here come from a human donor in good health (CMV status not recorded). Some clones in this sample may be carry-over from other donors' samples.

The rearrangement links TRBV18 to TRBJ2-7; D remains ambiguous. Per germline, CDR1 KGHSH and CDR2 LQKENI. Trimming left V 4 bases short and J 2 bases short, with 27 bases between. This CDR3 spans 19 amino acids. For the CDR3, the DNA is TGTGCCAGCTCACATATGCTTAGGGCGTGGCAAAAGGGCCCCTACGAGCAGTACTTC. Translating gives CASSHMLRAWQKGPYEQYF. Filled out from reference TRBV18 and TRBJ2-7, the complete variable domain reads NAGVMQNPRHLVRRRGQEARLRCSPMKGHSHVYWYRQLPEEGLKFMVYLQKENIIDESGMPKERFSAEFPKEGPSILRIQQVVRGDSAAYFCASSHMLRAWQKGPYEQYFGPGTRLTVT.

This clonotype was picked up many times. This chain connects TRBV7-8 to TRBJ1-1, with D possibly being TRBD1 (6 bases). The CDR3 sequence is 17 residues long. Trimming removed 2 bases at V and 0 bases at J, with 16 bases between. Germline assignment: CDR1 SGHVS and CDR2 FQNEAQ. CDR3 coding DNA: TGTGCCAGCAGCTTAAAAAGTCAGGGGAGTTTGAACACTGAAGCTTTCTTT. Amino acid sequence: CASSLKSQGSLNTEAFF.

CDR3 loop: CSVEGGGYTF. In DNA, the CDR3 is TGCAGCGTTGAAGGCGGTGGCTACACCTTC. V gene TRBV29-1 combines with J gene TRBJ1-2; D unclear. The V gene's germline CDR1 is SQVTM and CDR2 ANQGSEA. This CDR3 spans 10 amino acids. V was trimmed by 1 base and J by 7 bases, leaving 4 bases between them.

The chain links TRBV24-1 to TRBJ1-2; the D gene is possibly TRBD1 (5 bases). The CDR3 sequence is 13 residues long. V lost 4 bases to trimming and J lost 6 bases, with 11 bases between them. Germline V gene data show CDR1 as KGHDR and CDR2 as SFDVKD. The CDR3 DNA is TGTGCCACCAGTGACCGTGACAGCAATGGCTACACCTTC. Its protein is CATSDRDSNGYTF.

This clonotype was found a few times. This chain connects TRBV4-2 to TRBJ2-1; 9 bases align to TRBD1. The germline CDR1 and CDR2 sequences are LGHNA and YNFKEQ. V lost 5 bases to trimming and J lost 2 bases; unmatched junction nucleotides: 10. There are 17 residues in the CDR3. In DNA form, the CDR3 reads TGTGCCAGCAGCTCCACGAAGGGACAGGGCACCTACAATGAGCAGTTCTTC. It translates to CASSSTKGQGTYNEQFF.

The genes are TRBV12-3 or TRBV12-4 and TRBJ2-3, with 12 positions matching TRBD2. This CDR3 contains 16 residues. After removal of 5 bases from V and 3 bases from J, the junction contained 6 bases not matched to a gene. In DNA, the CDR3 is TGTGCCAGCAGTCTTGGACTAGCGGGATTGACAGATACGCAGTATTTT. Translating it yields CASSLGLAGLTDTQYF.

V is TRBV5-6 and J is TRBJ2-1, with D uncertain. V shed 4 bases and J shed 10 bases, with 12 bases lying between them. CDR3 length equals 12 residues. The germline CDR1 and CDR2 sequences are SGHDT and YYEEEE. The CDR3 spells CASSLSALEQFF. The CDR3 DNA reads TGTGCCAGCAGCCTGAGCGCCCTAGAGCAGTTCTTC.

The chain has TRBV20-1 and TRBJ2-1; D may correspond to TRBD1 or TRBD2 (5 bases each). Germline assignment: CDR1 DFQATT and CDR2 SNEGSKA (reference sequence). With 5 bases removed from V and 6 bases from J, the gap between germline ends came to 17 bases. The CDR3 sequence is 14 residues long. Here the CDR3 reads CSASGLFWGNEQFF. The CDR3 DNA reads TGCAGTGCTTCGGGGCTATTTTGGGGCAATGAGCAGTTCTTC.

This clonotype appeared a few times. This chain links TRBV12-3 or TRBV12-4 with TRBJ1-2; 9 nucleotides line up with TRBD1. After removal of 4 bases from V and 4 bases from J, the junction contained 4 bases not matched to a gene. The CDR3 sequence is 14 residues long. CDR3 protein: CASSSTGGSYGYTF. CDR3 coding DNA: TGTGCCAGCAGTTCTACAGGGGGCAGCTATGGCTACACCTTC.

The chain carries TRBV19 and TRBJ2-7; D remains ambiguous. From germline, CDR1 is LNHDA and CDR2 SQIVND (reference sequence). Deletions cut 0 bases from V and 5 bases from J, with 8 bases between. CDR3 size: 13 residues. CDR3 sequence reads: CASSIDGPNEQYF. DNA of the CDR3: TGTGCCAGTAGTATAGACGGCCCCAACGAGCAGTACTTC.

V gene TRBV10-3 combines with J gene TRBJ2-5, with TRBD2 matching 9 bases. CDR1 is ENHRY, CDR2 SYGVKD, per germline. The CDR3 totals 14 residues. J gave up 5 bases and V 2 bases, and 3 bases lay outside the gene matches. The CDR3 reads CAISEGLAQETQYF. CDR3 DNA: TGTGCCATCAGTGAGGGACTAGCGCAGGAGACCCAGTACTTC.

This clonotype was observed a single time. The chain carries TRBV11-2 and TRBJ2-7; D remains ambiguous. The CDR3 covers 13 residues. Germline CDR1 and CDR2: SGHAT and FQNNGV. The V end lost 3 bases, the J end lost 3 bases, and 9 bases lay between the germline ends. CDR3 amino acids: CASSLDGFYEQYF. The CDR3 coding sequence is TGTGCCAGCAGCTTGGACGGATTCTACGAGCAGTACTTC. Looking up the rest from reference TRBV11-2 and TRBJ2-7 gives the full variable domain: EAGVAQSPRYKIIEKRQSVAFWCNPISGHATLYWYQQILGQGPKLLIQFQNNGVVDDSQLPKDRFSAERLKGVDSTLKIQPAKLEDSAVYLCASSLDGFYEQYFGPGTRLTVT.

V usage is TRBV11-3 and J usage is TRBJ2-2, with a possible D match to TRBD1 (6 bases). This CDR3 comprises 17 residues. Germline assignment: CDR1 SGHNT and CDR2 YENEEA. Trimming removed 4 bases from V and 0 bases from J, with 15 bases in between. CDR3: CASSSVGQLPNTGELFF. CDR3 DNA: TGTGCCAGCAGCTCTGTAGGACAGCTCCCGAACACCGGGGAGCTGTTTTTT. Based on the CDR3 plus reference TRBV11-3 and TRBJ2-2, the full variable domain is EAGVVQSPRYKIIEKKQPVAFWCNPISGHNTLYWYLQNLGQGPELLIRYENEEAVDDSQLPKDRFSAERLKGVDSTLKIQPAELGDSAVYLCASSSVGQLPNTGELFFGEGSRLTVL.

The chain is built from TRBV12-3 or TRBV12-4 and TRBJ1-2, with D hard to call. This CDR3 spans 13 amino acids. Trimming left V 3 bases short and J 6 bases short, with 11 bases between. CDR3 sequence (DNA): TGTGCCAGCAGTTTCGGACCGATGGATGGCTACACCTTC. Residues: CASSFGPMDGYTF.

This clonotype was seen only once. The CDR3 here is CASSLFRSPSGSQDEQFF. The CDR3 bases are TGTGCCAGCAGCTTATTTAGGTCGCCTAGCGGGAGTCAGGATGAGCAGTTCTTC. The V gene is TRBV7-4, the J gene TRBJ2-1; TRBD2 agrees at 10 bases. The CDR3 extends over 18 amino acids. V lost 2 bases, J lost 8 bases, and 15 bases stayed unmatched. Looked up from germline, CDR1 is SGHVT and CDR2 is SQSDAQ.

The chain uses TRBV12-3 or TRBV12-4 and TRBJ1-4; D not certain. The V gene lost 7 bases and the J gene lost 2 bases, with 11 bases spanning the gap. The CDR3 is made up of 14 amino acids. The DNA of the CDR3 is TGTGCCAGCACCATCGGGGTCACTAATGAAAAACTGTTTTTT. It specifies CASTIGVTNEKLFF.

The chain joins TRBV27 to TRBJ2-7, with D possibly being TRBD2 (5 bases). V shed 7 bases and J shed 0 bases, with 10 bases lying between them. CDR1 is MNHEY and CDR2 is SMNVEV in the germline V gene (reference sequence). The CDR3 is made up of 13 amino acids. CDR3 region: CASTDDYSYEQYF. CDR3 in DNA: TGTGCCAGCACTGATGACTACTCCTACGAGCAGTACTTC.

This clonotype was recorded once. This CDR3 reads CASSYLPRGPQAAEAFF. In nucleotides, the CDR3 is TGTGCCAGCAGTTACCTTCCCCGTGGCCCGCAGGCCGCTGAAGCTTTCTTT. The chain is built from TRBV6-2 or TRBV6-3 and TRBJ1-1, with no clear D. This CDR3 is built from 17 residues. Trimming took off 2 bases at V and 6 bases at J, with 22 bases between the two ends. Germline loops: CDR1 MNHEY, CDR2 SVGEGT.

This clonotype was observed a few times. The chain is built from TRBV7-2 and TRBJ1-1; D is uncertain. Per germline, CDR1 SGHTA and CDR2 FQGNSA. Trimming cost V 2 bases and J 8 bases, with 15 bases left between them. The CDR3 contains 14 residues. CDR3 amino acids: CASSLMRVSGEAFF. As DNA, the CDR3 is TGTGCCAGCAGCTTAATGAGGGTCTCGGGAGAAGCTTTCTTT.